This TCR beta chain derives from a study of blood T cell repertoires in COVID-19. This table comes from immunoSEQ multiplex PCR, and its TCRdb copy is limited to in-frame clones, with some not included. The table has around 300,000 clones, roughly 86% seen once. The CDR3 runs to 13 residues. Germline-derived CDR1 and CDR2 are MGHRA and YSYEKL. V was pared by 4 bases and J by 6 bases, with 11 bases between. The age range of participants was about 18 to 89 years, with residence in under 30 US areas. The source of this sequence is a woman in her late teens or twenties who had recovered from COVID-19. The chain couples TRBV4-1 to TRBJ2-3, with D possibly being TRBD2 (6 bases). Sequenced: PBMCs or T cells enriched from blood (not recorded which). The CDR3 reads CASSPYGGDTQYF. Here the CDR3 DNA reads TGCGCCAGCAGCCCCTATGGGGGGGATACGCAGTATTTT.